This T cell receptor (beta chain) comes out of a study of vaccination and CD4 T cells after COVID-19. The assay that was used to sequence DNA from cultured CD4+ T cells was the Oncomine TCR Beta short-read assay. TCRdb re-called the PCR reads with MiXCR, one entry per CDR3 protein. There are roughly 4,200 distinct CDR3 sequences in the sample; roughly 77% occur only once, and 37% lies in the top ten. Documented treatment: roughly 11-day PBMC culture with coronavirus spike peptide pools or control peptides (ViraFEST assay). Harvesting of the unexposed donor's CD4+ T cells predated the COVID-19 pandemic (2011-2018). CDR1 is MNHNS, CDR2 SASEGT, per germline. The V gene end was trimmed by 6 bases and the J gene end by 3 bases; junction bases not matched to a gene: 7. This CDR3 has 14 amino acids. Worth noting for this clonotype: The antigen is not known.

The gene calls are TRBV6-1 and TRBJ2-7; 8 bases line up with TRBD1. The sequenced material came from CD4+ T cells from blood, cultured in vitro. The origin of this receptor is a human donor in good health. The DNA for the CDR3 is TGTGCCAGCAGAAGGGACAGGAGCATCTACGAGCAGTACTTC. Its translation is CASRRDRSIYEQYF.